This T cell receptor beta chain was retrieved from a study of sequential checkpoint blockade in melanoma. Germline V CDR1 and CDR2: SEHNR, FQNEAQ (reference sequence). V gave up 4 bases and J gave up 0 bases; unmatched junction bases: 13. The CDR3 consists of 18 residues. TCRdb keeps only in-frame clones here, not all; method: immunoSEQ multiplex PCR. The data hold around 22,000 clones, with nearly 70% observed a single time. Treatment indicated: randomized to nivolumab then ipilimumab (arm A) or the reverse (arm B). Sequencing was performed on CD8+ T cells sorted from blood (inferred from file names), taken from a patient given nivolumab and ipilimumab in sequence. The sequence was obtained from a human donor with melanoma. The J gene is TRBJ2-7, the V gene TRBV7-9; 9 bases line up with TRBD2. This CDR3 reads CASSSPFIGSGSSYEQYF. Here the CDR3 DNA reads TGTGCCAGCAGCTCCCCTTTTATTGGTAGCGGGAGCTCCTACGAGCAGTACTTC.